The 4 T cell receptor beta chains listed next were all sequenced from one sample in a study of graft-versus-host responses after intestinal transplantation. Repertoires were generated with immunoSEQ multiplex PCR, while TCRdb's copy carries only in-frame clones and drops some. The sample records about 51,000 clones, more than 80% being singletons. These TCRs are of unknown antigen specificity. This sample comprised unstimulated CD4+ T cells sorted from spleen or lymph node cells, obtained before transplant. These receptors came from a human donor who was the organ donor for an intestinal transplant.

The genes are TRBV23-1 and TRBJ1-2, with TRBD1 matching 9 bases. Being an ORF, TRBV23-1 has a function that is uncertain. J was trimmed by 2 bases and V by 4 bases; bases with no gene match: 8. The CDR3 loop spans 16 amino acids. This CDR3 reads CASSPTGQGPNYGYTF. The DNA for the CDR3 is TGCGCCAGCAGTCCCACCGGACAGGGGCCCAACTATGGCTACACCTTC.

V usage is TRBV28 and J usage is TRBJ2-1; weak D call: TRBD2 (5 bases). CDR1 is MDHEN and CDR2 is SYDVKM in the germline V gene. The CDR3 consists of 16 residues. The germline V and J ends were trimmed by 6 bases and 0 bases, with 15 bases remaining between them. CDR3 region: CASRTLLGSSYNEQFF. The CDR3 region has the DNA TGTGCCAGCAGAACCCTGTTGGGGAGCTCCTACAATGAGCAGTTCTTC.

This clone was observed a handful of times. This chain joins TRBV6-6 and TRBJ2-5; 9 nucleotides match TRBD1. There are 14 residues in the CDR3. Germline values: CDR1 MNHNY, CDR2 SVGAGI (reference sequence). The V segment lost 6 bases and the J segment 6 bases; nucleotides outside the gene matches: 8. CDR3 in DNA: TGTGCCAGCAGGCCCGGGACAGGGAAGCAGACCCAGTACTTC. It encodes CASRPGTGKQTQYF.

The chain joins TRBV6-5 to TRBJ2-7; the match to TRBD1 covers 7 bases. Trimming took 4 bases from V and 9 from J; bases not matched to a gene: 15. From germline, CDR1 is MNHEY and CDR2 SVGAGI. This CDR3 spans 15 amino acids. The CDR3 reads CASSSPGRQGLWQYF. CDR3 DNA: TGTGCCAGCAGTTCCCCGGGGAGACAGGGTCTATGGCAGTACTTC.